Shown below are 7 T cell receptor beta chains from a single sample sequenced in a study of monozygotic twins with inflammatory bowel disease. TCRdb reworked the 5' RACE reads into one entry per CDR3 protein, no DNA. The ten top clones account for roughly 7.4%, within a sample of some 160,000 distinct CDR3 sequences. Sequencing input: blood. These receptors were taken from a human donor with ulcerative colitis or Crohn's disease, or a healthy co-twin of an affected twin (not recorded which).

This chain connects TRBV6-1 to TRBJ1-1. The CDR3 sequence is 15 residues long. The germline gives CDR1 MNHNS, CDR2 SASEGT. CDR3 in amino acids: CASSKAGKMNTEAFF.

V is TRBV2 and J is TRBJ1-5. Germline lookup yields CDR1 SNHLY and CDR2 FYNNEI. The CDR3 is 15 amino acids. The CDR3 loop is CASSEDKVSNQPQHF.

The genes are TRBV18 and TRBJ1-4; TCRdb proposes TRBD1, but this gene call is untestable without DNA. From germline, CDR1 is KGHSH and CDR2 LQKENI. The CDR3 loop spans 14 amino acids. The CDR3 protein is CASSPGQTGEKLFF.

The chain uses TRBV5-1 and TRBJ2-6. The CDR3 covers 18 residues. Germline CDR1 reads SGHRS; CDR2 reads YFSETQ. CDR3 in amino acids: CASSLWQPATSGANVLTF.

V gene TRBV7-9 combines with J gene TRBJ2-1. CDR1 is SEHNR, CDR2 FQNEAQ, per germline (reference sequence). The CDR3 runs to 14 residues. The CDR3 region is CASSLRSLRNEQFF.

The chain has TRBV9 and TRBJ2-3; TCRdb returns TRBD1, unconfirmable since there is no DNA. CDR1 and CDR2 from the germline V gene are SGDLS and YYNGEE. The length of the CDR3 is 16 residues. CDR3: CASSVDPRGRPDTQYF.

This chain joins TRBV28 and TRBJ1-1. CDR3 size: 12 residues. The germline gives CDR1 MDHEN, CDR2 SYDVKM. This CDR3 is CASSLRTTEAFF.